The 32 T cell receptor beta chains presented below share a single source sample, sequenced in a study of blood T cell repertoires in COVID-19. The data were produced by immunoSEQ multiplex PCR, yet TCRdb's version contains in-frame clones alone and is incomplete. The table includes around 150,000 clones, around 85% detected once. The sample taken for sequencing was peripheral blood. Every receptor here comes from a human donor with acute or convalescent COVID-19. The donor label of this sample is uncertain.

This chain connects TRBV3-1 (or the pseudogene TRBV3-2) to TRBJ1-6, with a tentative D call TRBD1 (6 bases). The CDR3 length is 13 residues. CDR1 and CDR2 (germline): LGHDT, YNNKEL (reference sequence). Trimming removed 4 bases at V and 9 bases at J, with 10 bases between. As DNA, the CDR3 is TGTGCCAGCAGCCGGGAAGGGGGTTCACCCCTCCACTTT. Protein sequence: CASSREGGSPLHF.

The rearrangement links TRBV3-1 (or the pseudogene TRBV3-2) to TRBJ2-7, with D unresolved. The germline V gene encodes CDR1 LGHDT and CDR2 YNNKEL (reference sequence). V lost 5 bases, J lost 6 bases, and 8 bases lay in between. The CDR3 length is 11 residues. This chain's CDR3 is CASSDMAEQYF. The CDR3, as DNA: TGTGCCAGCAGCGATATGGCCGAGCAGTACTTC.

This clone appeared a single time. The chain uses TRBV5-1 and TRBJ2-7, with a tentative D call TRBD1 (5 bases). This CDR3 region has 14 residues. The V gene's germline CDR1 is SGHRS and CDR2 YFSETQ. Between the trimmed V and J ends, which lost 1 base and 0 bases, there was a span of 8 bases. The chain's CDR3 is CASSLTQASYEQYF. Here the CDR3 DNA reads TGCGCCAGCAGCTTGACACAGGCCTCCTACGAGCAGTACTTC.

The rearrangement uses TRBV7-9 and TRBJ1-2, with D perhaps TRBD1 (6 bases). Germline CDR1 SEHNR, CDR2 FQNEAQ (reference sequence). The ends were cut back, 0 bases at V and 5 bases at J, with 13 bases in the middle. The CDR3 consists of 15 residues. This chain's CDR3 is CASSLAPQGGYGYTF. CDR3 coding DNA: TGTGCCAGCAGCTTAGCCCCACAGGGAGGGTATGGCTACACCTTC.

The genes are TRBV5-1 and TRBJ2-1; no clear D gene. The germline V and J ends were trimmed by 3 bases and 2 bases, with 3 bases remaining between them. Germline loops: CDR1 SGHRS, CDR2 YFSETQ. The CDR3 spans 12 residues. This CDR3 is CASSSTYNEQFF. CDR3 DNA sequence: TGCGCCAGCAGCTCCACCTACAATGAGCAGTTCTTC.

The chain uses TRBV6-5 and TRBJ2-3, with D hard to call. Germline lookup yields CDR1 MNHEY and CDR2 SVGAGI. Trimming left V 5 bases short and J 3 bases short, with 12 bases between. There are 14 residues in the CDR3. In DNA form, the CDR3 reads TGTGCCAGCAGTCTTAGAAGTCGGACAGATACGCAGTATTTT. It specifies CASSLRSRTDTQYF.

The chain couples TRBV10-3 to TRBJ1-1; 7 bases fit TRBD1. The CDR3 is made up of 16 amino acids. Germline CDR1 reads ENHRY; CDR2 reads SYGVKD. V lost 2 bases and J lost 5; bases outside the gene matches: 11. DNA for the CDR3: TGTGCCATCAGTGAGCCCGGAGGGGGGACAGCGACTGAAGCTTTCTTT. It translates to CAISEPGGGTATEAFF.

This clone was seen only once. CDR3 DNA: TGTGCCACCAGTGACAGGGGCAGATACAATGAGCAGTTCTTC. It specifies CATSDRGRYNEQFF. V is TRBV24-1 and J is TRBJ2-1, with TRBD1 as a possible D gene (6 bases). Trimming shortened V by 4 bases and J by 4 bases, and 10 bases separated the two germline ends. The germline V gene has CDR1 KGHDR and CDR2 SFDVKD. The length of the CDR3 is 14 residues.

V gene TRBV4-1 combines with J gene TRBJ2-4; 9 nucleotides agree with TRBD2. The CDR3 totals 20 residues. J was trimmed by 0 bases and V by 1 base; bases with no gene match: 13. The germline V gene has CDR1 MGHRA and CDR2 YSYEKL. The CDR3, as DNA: TGCGCCAGCAGCCAAGTTCCCGCGGGACTAGCAGACATAGCCAAAAACATTCAGTACTTC. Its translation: CASSQVPAGLADIAKNIQYF.

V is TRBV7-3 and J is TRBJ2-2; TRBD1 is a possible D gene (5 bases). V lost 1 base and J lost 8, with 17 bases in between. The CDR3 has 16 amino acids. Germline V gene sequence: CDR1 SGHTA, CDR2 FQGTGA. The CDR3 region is CASSLIPGNTRGELFF. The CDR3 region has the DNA TGTGCCAGCAGCTTAATTCCAGGGAACACCAGAGGGGAGCTGTTTTTT.

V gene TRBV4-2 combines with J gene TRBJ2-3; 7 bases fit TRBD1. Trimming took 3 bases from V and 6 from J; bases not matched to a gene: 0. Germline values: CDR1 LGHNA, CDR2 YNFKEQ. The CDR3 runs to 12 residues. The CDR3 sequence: CASSQDRDTQYF. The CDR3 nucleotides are TGTGCCAGCAGCCAGGACAGGGATACGCAGTATTTT.

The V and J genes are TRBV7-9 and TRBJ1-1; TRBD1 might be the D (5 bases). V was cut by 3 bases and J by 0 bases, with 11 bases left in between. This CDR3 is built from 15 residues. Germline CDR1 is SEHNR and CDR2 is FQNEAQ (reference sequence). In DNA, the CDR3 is TGTGCCAGCAGCTTGGCCGGGGGTATGAACACTGAAGCTTTCTTT. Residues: CASSLAGGMNTEAFF.

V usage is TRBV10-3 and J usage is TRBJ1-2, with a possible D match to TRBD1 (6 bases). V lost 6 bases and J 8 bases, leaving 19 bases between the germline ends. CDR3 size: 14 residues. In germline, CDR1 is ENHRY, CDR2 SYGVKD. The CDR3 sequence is CAIRATTGKEGYTF. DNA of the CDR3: TGTGCCATCAGAGCAACTACAGGGAAGGAAGGCTACACCTTC.

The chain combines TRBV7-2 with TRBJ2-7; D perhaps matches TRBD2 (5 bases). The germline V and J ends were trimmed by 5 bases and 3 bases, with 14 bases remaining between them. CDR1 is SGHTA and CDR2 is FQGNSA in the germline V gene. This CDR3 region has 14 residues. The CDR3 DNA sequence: TGTGCCAGCAGCGTCCCTAGCACCCTCTACGAGCAGTACTTC. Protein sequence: CASSVPSTLYEQYF.

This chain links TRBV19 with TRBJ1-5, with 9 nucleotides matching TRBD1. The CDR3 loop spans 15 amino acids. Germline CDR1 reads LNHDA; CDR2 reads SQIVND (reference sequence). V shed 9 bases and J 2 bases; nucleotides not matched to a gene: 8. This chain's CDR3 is CASEYRGPGNQPQHF. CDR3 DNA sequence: TGTGCCAGCGAGTACAGGGGGCCTGGCAATCAGCCCCAGCATTTT.

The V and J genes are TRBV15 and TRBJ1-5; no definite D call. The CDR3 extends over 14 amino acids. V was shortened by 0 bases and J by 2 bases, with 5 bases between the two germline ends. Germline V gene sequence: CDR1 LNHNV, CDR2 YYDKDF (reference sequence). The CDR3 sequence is CATSRDIGNQPQHF. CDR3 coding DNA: TGTGCCACCAGCAGAGATATTGGCAATCAGCCCCAGCATTTT.

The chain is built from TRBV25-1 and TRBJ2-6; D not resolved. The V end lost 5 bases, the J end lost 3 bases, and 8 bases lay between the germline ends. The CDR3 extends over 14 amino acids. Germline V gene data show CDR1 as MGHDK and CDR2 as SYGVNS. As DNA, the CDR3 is TGTGCCAGCAGTTATCACGGTGGGGCCAACGTCCTGACTTTC. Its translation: CASSYHGGANVLTF.

The CDR3 is CASSRRQGMPDTQYF. The CDR3 bases are TGTGCCAGCAGCCGGCGGCAGGGAATGCCTGATACGCAGTATTTT. The rearrangement links TRBV3-1 (or the pseudogene TRBV3-2) to TRBJ2-3, with D perhaps matching TRBD1 (5 bases). Germline V gene data show CDR1 as LGHDT and CDR2 as YNNKEL (reference sequence). The CDR3 sequence is 15 residues long. The V end lost 4 bases, the J end lost 6 bases, and 17 bases lay between the germline ends.

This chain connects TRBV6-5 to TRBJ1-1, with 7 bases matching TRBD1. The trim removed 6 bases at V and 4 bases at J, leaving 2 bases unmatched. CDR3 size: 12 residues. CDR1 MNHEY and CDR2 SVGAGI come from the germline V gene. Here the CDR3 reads CASSRDSTEAFF. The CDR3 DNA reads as TGTGCCAGCAGCCGGGACAGCACTGAAGCTTTCTTT.

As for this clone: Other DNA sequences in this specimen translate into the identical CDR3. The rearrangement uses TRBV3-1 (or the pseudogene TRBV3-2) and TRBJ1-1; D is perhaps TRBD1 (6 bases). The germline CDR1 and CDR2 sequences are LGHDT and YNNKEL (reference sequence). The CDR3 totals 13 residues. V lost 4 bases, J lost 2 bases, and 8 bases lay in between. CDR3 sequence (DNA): TGTGCCAGCAGCCCCAGGGGAAACACTGAAGCTTTCTTT. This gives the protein CASSPRGNTEAFF.

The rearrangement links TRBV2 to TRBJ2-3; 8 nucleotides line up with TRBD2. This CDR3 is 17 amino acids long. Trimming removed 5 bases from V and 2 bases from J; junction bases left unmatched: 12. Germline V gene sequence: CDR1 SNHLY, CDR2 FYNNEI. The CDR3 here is CASSRGLAGPTTDTQYF. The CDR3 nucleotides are TGTGCCAGCAGTCGCGGTTTAGCGGGGCCTACCACAGATACGCAGTATTTT. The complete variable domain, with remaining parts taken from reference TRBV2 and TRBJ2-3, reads EPEVTQTPSHQVTQMGQEVILRCVPISNHLYFYWYRQILGQKVEFLVSFYNNEISEKSEIFDDQFSVERPDGSNFTLKIRSTKLEDSAMYFCASSRGLAGPTTDTQYFGPGTRLTVL.

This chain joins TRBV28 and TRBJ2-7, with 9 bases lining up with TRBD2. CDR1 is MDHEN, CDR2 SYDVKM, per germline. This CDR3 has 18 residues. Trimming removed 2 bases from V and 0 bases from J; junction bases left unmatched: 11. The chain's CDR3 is CASSLAGGSFLGSYEQYF. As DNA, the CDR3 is TGTGCCAGCAGTTTAGCGGGGGGGTCTTTTCTCGGCTCCTACGAGCAGTACTTC.

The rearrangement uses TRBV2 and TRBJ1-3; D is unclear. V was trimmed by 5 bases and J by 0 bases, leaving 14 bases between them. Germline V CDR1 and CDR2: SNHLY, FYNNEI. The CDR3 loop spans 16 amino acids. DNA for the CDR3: TGTGCCAGCAGTCCCATCGTTAGACTCTCTGGAAACACCATATATTTT. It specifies CASSPIVRLSGNTIYF. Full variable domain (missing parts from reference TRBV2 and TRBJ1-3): EPEVTQTPSHQVTQMGQEVILRCVPISNHLYFYWYRQILGQKVEFLVSFYNNEISEKSEIFDDQFSVERPDGSNFTLKIRSTKLEDSAMYFCASSPIVRLSGNTIYFGEGSWLTVV.

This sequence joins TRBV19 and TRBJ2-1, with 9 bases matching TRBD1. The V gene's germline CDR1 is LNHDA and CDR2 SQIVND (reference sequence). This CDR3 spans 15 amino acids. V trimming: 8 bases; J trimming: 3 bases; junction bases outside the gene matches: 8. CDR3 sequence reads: CASRGTGRLYNEQFF. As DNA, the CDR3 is TGTGCCAGTCGCGGGACAGGGCGCCTCTACAATGAGCAGTTCTTC.

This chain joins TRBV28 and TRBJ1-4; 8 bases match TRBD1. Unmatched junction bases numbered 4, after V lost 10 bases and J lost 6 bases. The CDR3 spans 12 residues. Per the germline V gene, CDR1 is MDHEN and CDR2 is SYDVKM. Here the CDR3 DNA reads TGTGCCATCGGACAGGGAGATGAAAAACTGTTTTTT. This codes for CAIGQGDEKLFF.

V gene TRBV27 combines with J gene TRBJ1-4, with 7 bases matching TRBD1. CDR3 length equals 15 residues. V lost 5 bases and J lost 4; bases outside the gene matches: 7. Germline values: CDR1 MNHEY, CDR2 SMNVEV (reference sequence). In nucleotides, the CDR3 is TGTGCCAGCAGTCTGCACAGGGGTGATAATGAAAAACTGTTTTTT. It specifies CASSLHRGDNEKLFF.

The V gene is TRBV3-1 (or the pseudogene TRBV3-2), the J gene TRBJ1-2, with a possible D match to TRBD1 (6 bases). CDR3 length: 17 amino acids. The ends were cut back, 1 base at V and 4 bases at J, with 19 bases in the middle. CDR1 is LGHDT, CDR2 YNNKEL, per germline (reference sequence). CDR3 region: CASSQGHSGAPRYGYTF. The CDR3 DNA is TGTGCCAGCAGCCAAGGCCATTCAGGGGCCCCCCGCTATGGCTACACCTTC.

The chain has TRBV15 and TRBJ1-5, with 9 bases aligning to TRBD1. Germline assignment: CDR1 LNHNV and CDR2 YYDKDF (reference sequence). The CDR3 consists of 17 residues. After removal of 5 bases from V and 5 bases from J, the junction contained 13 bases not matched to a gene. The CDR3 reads CATSSEVRGQGHQPQHF. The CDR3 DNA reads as TGTGCCACCAGCTCGGAGGTCCGGGGACAGGGTCATCAGCCCCAGCATTTT.

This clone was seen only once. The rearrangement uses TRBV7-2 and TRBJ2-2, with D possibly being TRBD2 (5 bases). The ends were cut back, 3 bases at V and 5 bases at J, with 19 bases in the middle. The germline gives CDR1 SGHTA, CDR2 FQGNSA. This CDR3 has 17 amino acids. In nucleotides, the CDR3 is TGTGCCAGCAGCTTCTCAACTATGGCGGGTTCAACCGGGGAGCTGTTTTTT. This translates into CASSFSTMAGSTGELFF.

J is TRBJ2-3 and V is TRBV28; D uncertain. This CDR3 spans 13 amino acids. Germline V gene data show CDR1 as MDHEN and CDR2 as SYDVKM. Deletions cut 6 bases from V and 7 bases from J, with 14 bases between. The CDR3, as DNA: TGTGCCAGCAGAGCTCCAGCGCCAAATACGCAGTATTTT. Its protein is CASRAPAPNTQYF.

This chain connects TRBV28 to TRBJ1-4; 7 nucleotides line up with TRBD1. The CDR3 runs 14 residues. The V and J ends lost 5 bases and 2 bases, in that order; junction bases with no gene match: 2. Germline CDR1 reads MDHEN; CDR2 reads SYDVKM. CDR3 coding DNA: TGTGCCAGCAGTCAGGGACAGACTAATGAAAAACTGTTTTTT. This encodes CASSQGQTNEKLFF.

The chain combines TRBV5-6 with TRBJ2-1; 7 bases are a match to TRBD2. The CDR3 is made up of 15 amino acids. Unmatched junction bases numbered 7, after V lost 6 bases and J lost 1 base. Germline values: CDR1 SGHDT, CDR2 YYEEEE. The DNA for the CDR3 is TGTGCCAGCATTTCGCGGGGGACTTCCTACAATGAGCAGTTCTTC. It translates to CASISRGTSYNEQFF.